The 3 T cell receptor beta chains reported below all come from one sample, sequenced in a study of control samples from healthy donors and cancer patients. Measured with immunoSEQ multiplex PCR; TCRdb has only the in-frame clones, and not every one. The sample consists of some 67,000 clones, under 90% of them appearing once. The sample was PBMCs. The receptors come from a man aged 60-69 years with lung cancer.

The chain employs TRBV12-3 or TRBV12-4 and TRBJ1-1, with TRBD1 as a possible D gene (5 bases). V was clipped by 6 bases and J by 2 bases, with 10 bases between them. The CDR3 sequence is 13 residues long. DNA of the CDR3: TGTGCCAGCAGCCATGACAGAAACACTGAAGCTTTCTTT. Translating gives CASSHDRNTEAFF.

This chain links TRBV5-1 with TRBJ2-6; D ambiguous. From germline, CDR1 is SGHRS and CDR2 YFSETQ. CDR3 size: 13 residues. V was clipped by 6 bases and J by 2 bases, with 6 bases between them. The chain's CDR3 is CASTRAGANVLTF. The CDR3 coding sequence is TGCGCCAGCACCAGAGCTGGGGCCAACGTCCTGACTTTC.

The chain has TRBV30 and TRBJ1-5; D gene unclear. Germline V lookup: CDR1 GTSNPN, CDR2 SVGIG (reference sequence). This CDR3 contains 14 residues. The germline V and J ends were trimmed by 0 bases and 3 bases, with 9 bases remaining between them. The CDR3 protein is CAWSVNSPNQPQHF. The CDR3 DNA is TGTGCCTGGAGTGTAAACAGCCCCAATCAGCCCCAGCATTTT.